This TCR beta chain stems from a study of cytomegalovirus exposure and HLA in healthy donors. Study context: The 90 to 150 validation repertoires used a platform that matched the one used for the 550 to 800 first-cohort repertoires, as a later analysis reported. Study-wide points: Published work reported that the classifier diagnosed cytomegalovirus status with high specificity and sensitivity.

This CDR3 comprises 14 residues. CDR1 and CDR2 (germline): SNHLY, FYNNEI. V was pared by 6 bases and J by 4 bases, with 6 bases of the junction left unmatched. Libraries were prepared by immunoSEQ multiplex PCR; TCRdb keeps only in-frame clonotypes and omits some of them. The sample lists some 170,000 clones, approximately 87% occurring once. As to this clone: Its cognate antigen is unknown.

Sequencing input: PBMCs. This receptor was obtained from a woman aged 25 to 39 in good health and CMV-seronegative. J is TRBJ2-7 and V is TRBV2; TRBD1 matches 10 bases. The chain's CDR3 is CASRPGTGVYEQYF. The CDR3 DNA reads TGTGCCAGCAGACCCGGGACAGGGGTTTACGAGCAGTACTTC. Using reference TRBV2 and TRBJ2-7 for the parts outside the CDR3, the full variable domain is EPEVTQTPSHQVTQMGQEVILRCVPISNHLYFYWYRQILGQKVEFLVSFYNNEISEKSEIFDDQFSVERPDGSNFTLKIRSTKLEDSAMYFCASRPGTGVYEQYFGPGTRLTVT.